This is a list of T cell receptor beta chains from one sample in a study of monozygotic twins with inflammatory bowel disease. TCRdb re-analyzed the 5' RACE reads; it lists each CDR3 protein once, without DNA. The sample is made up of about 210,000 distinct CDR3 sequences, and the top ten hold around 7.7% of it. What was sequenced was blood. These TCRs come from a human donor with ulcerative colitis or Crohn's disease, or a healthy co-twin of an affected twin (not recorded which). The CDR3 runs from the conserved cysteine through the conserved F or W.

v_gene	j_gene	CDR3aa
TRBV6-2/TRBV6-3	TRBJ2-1	CASSYSIGTSGSGIYNEQFF
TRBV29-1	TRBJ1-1	CSVSRDREYTEAFF
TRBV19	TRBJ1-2	CASRDRDGGNYGYTF
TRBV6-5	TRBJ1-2	CASSYSGFGGYTF
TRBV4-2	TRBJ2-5	CASSQGRLAGGGEETQYF
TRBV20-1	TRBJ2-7	CSAINRVQYEQYF
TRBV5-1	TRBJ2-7	CASSSHRETYEQYF
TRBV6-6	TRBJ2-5	CASSYGETQYF
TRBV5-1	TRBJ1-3	CASSLALVTAGNTIYF
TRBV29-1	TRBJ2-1	CSVEVSGTLIWGEQFF
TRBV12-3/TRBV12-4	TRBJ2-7	CASSFSGTGGSEQYF
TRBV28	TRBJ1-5	CASGHGVSNQPQHF
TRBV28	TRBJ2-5	CASSLPPRLAGGETQYF
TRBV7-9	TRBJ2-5	CASSLAGTGEETQYF
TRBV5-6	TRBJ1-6	CASSHRESSYNSPLHF
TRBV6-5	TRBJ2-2	CASSSVLNTGELFF
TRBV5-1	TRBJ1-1	CVSSPVGGFNTEAFF
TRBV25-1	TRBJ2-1	CASSESRDRRRYNEQFF
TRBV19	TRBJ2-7	CASSGAGRTFEQYF
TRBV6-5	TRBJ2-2	CASSWAGELFF
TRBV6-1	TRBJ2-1	CASSAPSGGALAEQFF
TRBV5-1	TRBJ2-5	CASSLEQGPVGTQYF
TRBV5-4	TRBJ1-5	CASSFERTQPQHF
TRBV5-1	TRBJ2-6	CASSLGSGTSTGANVLTF
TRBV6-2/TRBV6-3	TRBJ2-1	CASSSRGNSNEQFF
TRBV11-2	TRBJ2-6	CASSLWTEAGYGANVLTF
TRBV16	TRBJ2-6	CASSQEVGQGSGANVLTF
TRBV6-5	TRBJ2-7	CASSYNPGPKDEQYF
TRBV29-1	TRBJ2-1	CSVRGGQGSLREQFF